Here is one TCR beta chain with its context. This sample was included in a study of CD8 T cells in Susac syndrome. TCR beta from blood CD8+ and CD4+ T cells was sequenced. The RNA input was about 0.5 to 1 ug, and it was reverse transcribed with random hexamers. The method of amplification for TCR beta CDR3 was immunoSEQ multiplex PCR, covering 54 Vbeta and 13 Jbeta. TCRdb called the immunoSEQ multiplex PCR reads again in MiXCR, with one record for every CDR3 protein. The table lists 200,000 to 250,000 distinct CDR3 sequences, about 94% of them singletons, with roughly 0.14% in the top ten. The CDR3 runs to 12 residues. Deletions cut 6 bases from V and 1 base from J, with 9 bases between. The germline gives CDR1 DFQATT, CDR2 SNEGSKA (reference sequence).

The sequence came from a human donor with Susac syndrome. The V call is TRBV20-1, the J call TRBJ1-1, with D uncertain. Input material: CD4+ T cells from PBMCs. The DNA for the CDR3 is TGCAGTGCAATGTGGGGGAACACTGAAGCTTTCTTT. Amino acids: CSAMWGNTEAFF.